The sequence of this TCR beta chain was determined in a study of T cell repertoires in cytomegalovirus infection (dated by TCRdb to between 2019 and 2020). With respect to the entire study: Donor HLA type was relevant to the analysis, as public TCR beta signatures indicated carriage of CMV infection together with the matching HLA type.

This clonotype appeared a few times. No cognate antigen has been identified for it. No much larger clone exists at a distance of one base, and base qualities are not known. Findings and caveats that apply to the study as a whole: The ex vivo response was dominated by HLA-C-restricted CMV-specific TCR beta clonotypes, and the single most frequent clonotype in two of eight donors was supplied by these HLA-C-restricted clonotypes. In both this cohort and an independent cohort of approximately 350 donors, the cumulative frequency of public TCR beta family members distinguished carriers of CMV infection plus the relevant HLA type.

From its cysteine to its phenylalanine, the CDR3 spans 13 amino acids. The sequence is cut down to CDR3 DNA, 39 bases in frame from base 1. The germline V gene (reference sequence) gives CDR1 as LNHDA and CDR2 as SQIVND. Trimming takes 3 bases from V and 7 bases from J, and the germline ends sit 12 bases apart. For sequencing, an Illumina HiSeq 1500 was employed. TCRdb redid the processing of the public reads, applying fastp at Q25 and MiXCR, and retained in-frame beta chains. CDR3 protein duplicates are merged, each entry listing the most common genes and DNA. In this sample the table shows more than 350,000 distinct CDR3 sequences, about a third of which occur a single time. Approximately 13% of the sample belongs to the ten largest clones.

The sequence links TRBV19 to TRBJ1-1, with no confidently assigned D gene. This receptor was identified in a human donor in good health (CMV status not recorded). Some clones in this sample may be carry-over from other donors' samples. Input material: PBMCs. The CDR3 region: CASSIPRTSEAFF. In nucleotides, the sequence is TGTGCCAGTAGTATCCCCAGGACCAGTGAAGCTTTCTTT.